This T cell receptor (beta chain) was profiled in a study of T-cell memory formation after mild COVID-19. Study-wide findings and caveats: Contracting clones localized mainly to CM and EM when CD4+ and mainly to EMRA when CD8+. That cross-reactive memory joined was suggested by some responding clones appearing in pre-infection memory.

There are 15 residues in the CDR3. Trimming removed 0 bases from V and 3 bases from J, with 9 bases in between. From germline, CDR1 is LGHNA and CDR2 YSLEER. After 5'RACE with constant-segment primers, TCR alpha and TCR beta cDNA libraries carrying sample barcodes and UMIs were obtained. TCRdb passed the 5' RACE reads through MiXCR, listing each CDR3 protein once. The table records 120,000 to 150,000 distinct CDR3 sequences, roughly 21% of them present only once. This clonotype was observed a few times. Its matching antigen is unknown. The sample comprised PBMCs or a T cell subset sorted from them (not recorded which). The genes are TRBV4-3 and TRBJ1-5, with D hard to call. The clonotype was recovered from an adult woman who had mild COVID-19 (a few samples of this study predate the infection). Cell type and time point are not known. The CDR3 reads CASSQDWADNQPQHF. The CDR3 nucleotides are TGCGCCAGCAGCCAAGACTGGGCAGACAATCAGCCCCAGCATTTT.